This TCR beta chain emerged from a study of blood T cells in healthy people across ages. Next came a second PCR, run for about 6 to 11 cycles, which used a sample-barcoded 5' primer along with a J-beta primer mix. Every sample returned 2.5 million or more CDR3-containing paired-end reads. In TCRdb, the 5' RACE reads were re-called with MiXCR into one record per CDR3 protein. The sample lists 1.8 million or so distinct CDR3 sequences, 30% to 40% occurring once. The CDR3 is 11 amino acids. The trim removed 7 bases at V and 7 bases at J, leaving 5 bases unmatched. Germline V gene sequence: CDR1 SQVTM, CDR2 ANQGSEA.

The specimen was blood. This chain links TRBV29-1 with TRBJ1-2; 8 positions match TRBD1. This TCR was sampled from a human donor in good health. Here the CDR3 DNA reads TGCAGCGCCGTACAGGGGGGTGGCTACACCTTC. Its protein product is CSAVQGGGYTF.